This T cell receptor (beta chain) derives from a study of T cells in localized non-small cell lung cancer. Study results and caveats: The study found T cell clonality highest in uninvolved adjacent lung, above tumor.

The CDR3 runs 14 residues. V lost 5 bases and J 0 bases, leaving 14 bases between the germline ends. The germline gives CDR1 GTSNPN, CDR2 SVGIG (reference sequence). Regarding this clone: As yet, its antigen is unknown.

Assay used: immunoSEQ multiplex PCR; TCRdb lists only in-frame clones, some missing. The sample has around 41,000 clones, around 86% seen once; the top ten hold around 7%. The receptor comes from a woman aged 18-55 years with stage III lung adenocarcinoma. The sample consisted of peripheral blood, taken before any cancer treatment. This chain links TRBV30 with TRBJ2-7; possibly TRBD1 for D (6 bases). CDR3 in DNA: TGTGCCTGGGGCCGGGACATTACCTCCTACGAGCAGTACTTC. This gives the protein CAWGRDITSYEQYF.